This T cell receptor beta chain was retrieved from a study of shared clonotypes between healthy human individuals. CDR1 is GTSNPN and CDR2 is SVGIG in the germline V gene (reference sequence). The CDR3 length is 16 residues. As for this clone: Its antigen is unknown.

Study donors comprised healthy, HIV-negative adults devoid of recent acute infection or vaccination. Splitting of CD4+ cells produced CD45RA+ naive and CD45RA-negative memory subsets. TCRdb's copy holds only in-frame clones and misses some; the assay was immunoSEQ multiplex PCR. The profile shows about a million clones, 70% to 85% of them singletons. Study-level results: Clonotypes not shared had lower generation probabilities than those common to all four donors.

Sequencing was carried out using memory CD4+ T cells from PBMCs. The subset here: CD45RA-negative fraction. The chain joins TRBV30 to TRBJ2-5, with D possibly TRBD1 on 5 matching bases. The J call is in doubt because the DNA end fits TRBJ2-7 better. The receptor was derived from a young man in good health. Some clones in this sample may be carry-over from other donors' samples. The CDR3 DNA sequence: TGTGCCTGGAGTGACCCGCAGGGCCTGGACGCCCACGAGCAGTACTTC. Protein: CAWSDPQGLDAHEQYF.